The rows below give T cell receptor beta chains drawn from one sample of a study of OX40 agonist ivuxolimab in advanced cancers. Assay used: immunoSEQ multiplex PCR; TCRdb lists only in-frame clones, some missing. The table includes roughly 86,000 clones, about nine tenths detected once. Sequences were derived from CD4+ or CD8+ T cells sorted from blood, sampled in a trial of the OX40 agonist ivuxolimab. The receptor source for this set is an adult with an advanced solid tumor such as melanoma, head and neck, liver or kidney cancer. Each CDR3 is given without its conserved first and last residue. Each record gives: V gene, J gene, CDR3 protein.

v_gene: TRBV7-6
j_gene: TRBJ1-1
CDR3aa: ASSQYQGISEAF

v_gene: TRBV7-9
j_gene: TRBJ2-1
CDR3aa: ASSRRGRGDNEQF

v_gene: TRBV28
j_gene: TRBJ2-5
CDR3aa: ASRDSETQY

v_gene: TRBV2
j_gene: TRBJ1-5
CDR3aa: ASSEEGGGNQPQH

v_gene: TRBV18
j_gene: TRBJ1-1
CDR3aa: ASSLDRGDTEAF

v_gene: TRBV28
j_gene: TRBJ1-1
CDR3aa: ASRVRGTEAF

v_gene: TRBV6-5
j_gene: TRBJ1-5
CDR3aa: ASSSMDSSSNQPQH

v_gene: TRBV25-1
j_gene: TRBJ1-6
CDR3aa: ASSDRMESPLH

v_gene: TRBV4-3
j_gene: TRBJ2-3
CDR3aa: ASSQDYSGSDTQY

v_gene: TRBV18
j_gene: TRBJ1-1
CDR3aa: ASSPGTGRNTEAF

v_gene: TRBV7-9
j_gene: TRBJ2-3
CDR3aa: ASSLATADTQY

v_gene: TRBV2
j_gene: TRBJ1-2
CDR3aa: ASSEADGNYGYT

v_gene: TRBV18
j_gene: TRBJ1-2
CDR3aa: ASSPGTATNYGYT

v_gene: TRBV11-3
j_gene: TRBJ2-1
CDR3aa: ASSPYLAGGDNEQF

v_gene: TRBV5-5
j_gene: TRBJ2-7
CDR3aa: ASGHRGAYEQY

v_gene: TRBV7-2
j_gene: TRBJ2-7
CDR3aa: ASSLTRAGGEQY

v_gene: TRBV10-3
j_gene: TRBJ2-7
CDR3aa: AIGPSGGLFLEQY

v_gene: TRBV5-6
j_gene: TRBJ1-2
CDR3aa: ASSLGQGGHGYT

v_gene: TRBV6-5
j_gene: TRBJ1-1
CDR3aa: ASSNRLNTEAF

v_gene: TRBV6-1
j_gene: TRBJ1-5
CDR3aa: ASSELWGQGGRNQPQH